The T cell receptor beta chain under discussion was sequenced for a study of molecular identifiers for immune sequencing clone quantification. Background on the study: Replicate RNA from approximately 20,000 or 98,000 naive CD8 T cells formed five aliquots; four were sequenced. Findings and limits, study-wide: Whereas naive cells kept under 1% of molecules in clones above 20 RNA copies, such clones held over 97% in effectors.

Each CDR3 protein gets one entry after TCRdb re-called the PCR reads with MiXCR. The sample consists of a few hundred thousand distinct CDR3 sequences, around 23% of them appearing once. This clonotype was detected ten times or more. What it binds is not known. RNA fractions of 10%, 30% or 50% and roughly 20,000 to 1,000,000 sorted cells were the source of naive CD8 libraries. Sorting recovered naive CD8 T cells on a CD8+CD4-CCR7+CD45RA+ profile. Germline lookup yields CDR1 LGHNA and CDR2 YSLEER. CDR3 length equals 14 residues. Trimming took off 0 bases at V and 5 bases at J, with 11 bases between the two ends.

The chain uses TRBV4-3 and TRBJ2-7; D might be TRBD1 (5 bases). This sequence originates from a human donor in good health. Some libraries in this study had Jurkat cell RNA spiked in. Material: naive CD8+ T cells from blood, with Jurkat cell RNA spiked in. Specified subset: FACS-sorted CD8+CD4-CCR7+CD45RA+ naive T cells. CDR3 bases: TGCGCCAGCAGCCAAGACCGGACAAGTAACGAGCAGTACTTC. This encodes CASSQDRTSNEQYF.